A selection of T cell receptor beta chains follows, all from one sample in a study of T-cell reconstitution after alpha-beta-depleted transplantation in children. A single record per CDR3 protein comes from TCRdb applying MiXCR to the PCR reads. The repertoire holds more than 450,000 distinct CDR3 sequences, with around 19% as singletons. The input for sequencing was PBMCs from the stem cell graft donor, taken from the stem cell graft. All receptors come from a human donor who donated a stem cell graft to a child with acute lymphoblastic leukemia. The conserved cysteine and the conserved F or W are not part of the CDR3 here. D genes are given only for firm matches. Expanded clones get a size class; other rows say once, few or many, or leave the size out.

V	size	D	J	CDR3
TRBV5-1	.	TRBD1	TRBJ1-1	ASSFPGQGADTEAF
TRBV7-9	few	.	TRBJ2-7	ASSETGSSSYEQY
TRBV14	.	.	TRBJ1-3	ASSNWDLNTIY
TRBV6-5	.	.	TRBJ2-7	ASSYARSLGSHEQY
TRBV2	few	.	TRBJ2-4	ASRFDGAVEY
TRBV9	few	.	TRBJ2-1	ASTPIPHSAYNEQF
TRBV20-1	.	TRBD2	TRBJ2-1	SAFGRENPLSSYNEQF
TRBV5-1	.	TRBD1	TRBJ1-5	ASSLDGQGPQPQH
TRBV18	.	.	TRBJ1-1	ASSPLEMPEAF
TRBV19	.	TRBD1	TRBJ2-7	ASSIGTGTGFYEQY